The rows below give T cell receptor beta chains drawn from one sample of a study of blood T cell repertoires in COVID-19. Sequencing used immunoSEQ multiplex PCR; TCRdb keeps in-frame clones, though not all of them. The sample holds roughly 140,000 clones, 70% to 85% seen once. Sample: peripheral blood. These receptors were obtained from a human donor in a cohort sampled during active COVID-19. CDR3s leave out the opening cysteine and the closing phenylalanine or tryptophan. Fields, in order: V gene, CDR3 length, J gene, D gene, CDR3 protein. D genes are given only for firm matches.

v_gene: TRBV7-9
len: 13
j_gene: TRBJ2-3
d_gene: .
CDR3aa: ASSLMTASTDTQY

v_gene: TRBV5-1
len: 13
j_gene: TRBJ1-3
d_gene: .
CDR3aa: ASSRRGVDGNIIY

v_gene: TRBV19
len: 11
j_gene: TRBJ2-2
d_gene: .
CDR3aa: ASSEGGAGELF

v_gene: TRBV9
len: 12
j_gene: TRBJ1-1
d_gene: .
CDR3aa: ASSVVSGSAEAF

v_gene: TRBV30
len: 16
j_gene: TRBJ2-5
d_gene: TRBD2
CDR3aa: AWSGFPTSGGIEGTQY

v_gene: TRBV12-3/TRBV12-4
len: 11
j_gene: TRBJ2-3
d_gene: .
CDR3aa: ASSLTDTDTQY

v_gene: TRBV10-3
len: 12
j_gene: TRBJ1-3
d_gene: .
CDR3aa: AVGSEDSGNTIY

v_gene: TRBV28
len: 12
j_gene: TRBJ2-5
d_gene: .
CDR3aa: ASSIPRGQETQY

v_gene: TRBV11-2
len: 10
j_gene: TRBJ2-3
d_gene: .
CDR3aa: ASSLGQDTQY

v_gene: TRBV6-2/TRBV6-3
len: 14
j_gene: TRBJ2-7
d_gene: .
CDR3aa: ASSYPTRAGTYEQY

v_gene: TRBV19
len: 16
j_gene: TRBJ2-3
d_gene: TRBD2
CDR3aa: ASSPSSGGAPASDTQY

v_gene: TRBV7-2
len: 12
j_gene: TRBJ1-5
d_gene: TRBD1
CDR3aa: ASNPDRGGQPQH

v_gene: TRBV4-1
len: 14
j_gene: TRBJ1-4
d_gene: .
CDR3aa: ASSLLITGGEEKLF

v_gene: TRBV19
len: 12
j_gene: TRBJ2-2
d_gene: .
CDR3aa: ASRVQTNTGELF

v_gene: TRBV5-1
len: 13
j_gene: TRBJ1-2
d_gene: TRBD1
CDR3aa: ASSLGQGAFYGYT

v_gene: TRBV21-1
len: 16
j_gene: TRBJ2-3
d_gene: .
CDR3aa: ASSYSWNRGQDTDTQY

v_gene: TRBV13
len: 13
j_gene: TRBJ1-4
d_gene: TRBD1
CDR3aa: ASSAGQEINEKLF

v_gene: TRBV9
len: 13
j_gene: TRBJ2-7
d_gene: .
CDR3aa: ASSVSTGSSYEQY

v_gene: TRBV5-1
len: 13
j_gene: TRBJ2-7
d_gene: .
CDR3aa: ASSLKQGLGTEQY

v_gene: TRBV7-7
len: 11
j_gene: TRBJ2-3
d_gene: .
CDR3aa: ASSAGFTDTQY

v_gene: TRBV20-1
len: 12
j_gene: TRBJ1-4
d_gene: .
CDR3aa: SASGGPLEEKLF

v_gene: TRBV14
len: 15
j_gene: TRBJ2-7
d_gene: .
CDR3aa: ASSQANYGQLSYEQY

v_gene: TRBV29-1
len: 11
j_gene: TRBJ1-1
d_gene: .
CDR3aa: SGKGGKGAEAF

v_gene: TRBV11-3
len: 16
j_gene: TRBJ2-2
d_gene: .
CDR3aa: ASSLVGFGGRETGELF

v_gene: TRBV4-2
len: 15
j_gene: TRBJ2-3
d_gene: TRBD2
CDR3aa: ASSLGGLADLADTQY

v_gene: TRBV5-4
len: 12
j_gene: TRBJ2-7
d_gene: TRBD1
CDR3aa: ASSPDRATYEQY

v_gene: TRBV3-1/TRBV3-2
len: 13
j_gene: TRBJ2-2
d_gene: .
CDR3aa: ASSRQSRATGELF

v_gene: TRBV6-2/TRBV6-3
len: 14
j_gene: TRBJ2-3
d_gene: .
CDR3aa: ASSPTANALTDTQY

v_gene: TRBV7-6
len: 13
j_gene: TRBJ2-1
d_gene: TRBD1
CDR3aa: ASSSRTGAGNEQF

v_gene: TRBV19
len: 12
j_gene: TRBJ2-1
d_gene: TRBD1
CDR3aa: ASRPRDRYNEQF

v_gene: TRBV6-2/TRBV6-3
len: 12
j_gene: TRBJ2-7
d_gene: .
CDR3aa: ASSYPTGSSEQY

v_gene: TRBV7-3
len: 12
j_gene: TRBJ2-1
d_gene: TRBD2
CDR3aa: ASSLESSGGSQF

v_gene: TRBV16
len: 13
j_gene: TRBJ1-4
d_gene: .
CDR3aa: ASSVGWAGDEKLF

v_gene: TRBV5-4
len: 13
j_gene: TRBJ2-5
d_gene: .
CDR3aa: ASSFAGQALGTQY

v_gene: TRBV10-3
len: 13
j_gene: TRBJ1-6
d_gene: .
CDR3aa: AISEAGAGNSPLH

v_gene: TRBV5-6
len: 12
j_gene: TRBJ1-6
d_gene: .
CDR3aa: ASSGPDSGSPLH

v_gene: TRBV28
len: 12
j_gene: TRBJ2-7
d_gene: TRBD1
CDR3aa: ASSLQDRGYEQY

v_gene: TRBV27
len: 14
j_gene: TRBJ2-1
d_gene: .
CDR3aa: ASSLFPRAAYNEQF

v_gene: TRBV5-1
len: 11
j_gene: TRBJ2-5
d_gene: TRBD1
CDR3aa: ASSRTGGETQY

v_gene: TRBV29-1
len: 11
j_gene: TRBJ2-7
d_gene: .
CDR3aa: SVGTHESDEQY

v_gene: TRBV4-2
len: 13
j_gene: TRBJ2-5
d_gene: TRBD2
CDR3aa: ASSLGTSAQETQY

v_gene: TRBV6-6
len: 12
j_gene: TRBJ1-2
d_gene: .
CDR3aa: ASTPSDSQGGYT

v_gene: TRBV5-6
len: 16
j_gene: TRBJ2-1
d_gene: TRBD1
CDR3aa: ASSPRGQGSWSYNEQF

v_gene: TRBV7-7
len: 11
j_gene: TRBJ1-1
d_gene: .
CDR3aa: ASSREEDTEAF

v_gene: TRBV19
len: 13
j_gene: TRBJ1-5
d_gene: TRBD1
CDR3aa: ASSRGGTGNQPQH

v_gene: TRBV25-1
len: 14
j_gene: TRBJ1-2
d_gene: TRBD1
CDR3aa: ASSGPMTGVNYGYT

v_gene: TRBV7-9
len: 16
j_gene: TRBJ1-3
d_gene: TRBD1
CDR3aa: ASSYNPFPGTARNTIY

v_gene: TRBV6-2/TRBV6-3
len: 11
j_gene: TRBJ1-5
d_gene: .
CDR3aa: ASSRGFNQPQH

v_gene: TRBV29-1
len: 11
j_gene: TRBJ2-3
d_gene: .
CDR3aa: SVRNYSTDTQY

v_gene: TRBV20-1
len: 9
j_gene: TRBJ1-2
d_gene: .
CDR3aa: SARGVYGYT

v_gene: TRBV9
len: 11
j_gene: TRBJ2-5
d_gene: .
CDR3aa: ASSVGLQETQY

v_gene: TRBV29-1
len: 12
j_gene: TRBJ1-2
d_gene: TRBD1
CDR3aa: SVEGQGANYGYT

v_gene: TRBV4-3
len: 16
j_gene: TRBJ2-2
d_gene: .
CDR3aa: ASSQGASGMTNTGELF